This record looks at one TCR beta chain sequence and its context. Its specificity is unknown. Authors' methods: Out-of-frame sequences were removed, leaving 2 million to 2.5 million distinct TCRbeta sequences. Method: immunoSEQ multiplex PCR; TCRdb's copy keeps in-frame clones and lacks some. V, J and clone size are taken as reported in that table, and D and trimming were inferred from the DNA itself. The sample has roughly 54,000 clones, around three quarters seen once; the top ten hold 1.5% to 2%. This sample was included in a study of memory CD4+ T cells and cytomegalovirus serostatus. Study summary: Donors were healthy Belgian adults, under 10 CMV seropositive and about 24 seronegative.

Points from the study as a whole: The CMV-associated TCR signature appears largely within the CD4+ memory repertoire.

The sort gate was single viable CD3+CD4+CD8-CD45RO+ cells for memory CD4+ T cells. After thawing, CD4+ T cells were positively selected. This clonotype was obtained from an adult in good health and CMV-seronegative. Source material: memory CD4+ T cells from blood.

The CDR3 is CASSFMGLNQETQYF. CDR3 bases: TGTGCCAGCAGTTTTATGGGACTAAACCAAGAGACCCAGTACTTC. The genes are TRBV27 and TRBJ2-5; 7 bases line up with TRBD2. Per germline, CDR1 MNHEY and CDR2 SMNVEV (reference sequence). The V gene end was trimmed by 3 bases and the J gene end by 0 bases; junction bases not matched to a gene: 4. This CDR3 is built from 15 residues.